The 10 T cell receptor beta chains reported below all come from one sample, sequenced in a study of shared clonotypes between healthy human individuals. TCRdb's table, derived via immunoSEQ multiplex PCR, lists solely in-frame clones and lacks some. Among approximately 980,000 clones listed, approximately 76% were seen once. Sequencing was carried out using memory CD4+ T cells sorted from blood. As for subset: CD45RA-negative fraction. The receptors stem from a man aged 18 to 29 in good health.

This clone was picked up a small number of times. This chain's CDR3 is CASSLGGGGITYEQYF. The CDR3 nucleotides read TGTGCCAGCAGTTTAGGAGGCGGGGGGATTACCTACGAGCAGTACTTC. The genes are TRBV28 and TRBJ2-7; TRBD2 agrees at 8 bases. CDR1 MDHEN and CDR2 SYDVKM come from the germline V gene. The V and J ends lost 2 bases and 2 bases, in that order; junction bases with no gene match: 8. The CDR3 loop spans 16 amino acids. The entire variable domain, with the rest obtained from reference TRBV28 and TRBJ2-7, is as follows: DVKVTQSSRYLVKRTGEKVFLECVQDMDHENMFWYRQDPGLGLRLIYFSYDVKMKEKGDIPEGYSVSREKKERFSLILESASTNQTSMYLCASSLGGGGITYEQYFGPGTRLTVT.

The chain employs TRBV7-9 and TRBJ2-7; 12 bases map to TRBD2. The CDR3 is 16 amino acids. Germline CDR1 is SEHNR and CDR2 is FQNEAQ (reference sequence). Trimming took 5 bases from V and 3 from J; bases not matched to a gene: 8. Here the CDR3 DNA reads TGTGCCAGCAGCCCGCAATTGACTAGCGGGAGCTACGAGCAGTACTTC. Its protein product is CASSPQLTSGSYEQYF.

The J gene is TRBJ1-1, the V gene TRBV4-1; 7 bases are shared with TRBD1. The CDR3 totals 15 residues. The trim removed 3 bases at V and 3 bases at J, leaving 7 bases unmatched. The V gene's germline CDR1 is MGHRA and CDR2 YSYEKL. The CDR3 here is CASSHPGGVHTEAFF. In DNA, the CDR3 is TGCGCCAGCAGCCACCCAGGGGGGGTTCACACTGAAGCTTTCTTT.

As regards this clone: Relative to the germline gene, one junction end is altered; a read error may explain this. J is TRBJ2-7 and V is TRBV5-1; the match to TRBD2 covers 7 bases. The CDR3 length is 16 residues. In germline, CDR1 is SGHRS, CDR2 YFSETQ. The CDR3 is CASSPRGAGLTYGQYF. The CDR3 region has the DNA TGCGCCAGCAGCCCAAGGGGAGCGGGGTTAACCTACGGGCAGTACTTC.

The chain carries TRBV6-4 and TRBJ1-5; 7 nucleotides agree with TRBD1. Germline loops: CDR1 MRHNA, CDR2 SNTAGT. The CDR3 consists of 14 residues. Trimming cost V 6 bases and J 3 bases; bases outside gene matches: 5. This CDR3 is CASSPDRANQPQHF. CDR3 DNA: TGTGCCAGCAGCCCCGACAGGGCCAATCAGCCCCAGCATTTT.

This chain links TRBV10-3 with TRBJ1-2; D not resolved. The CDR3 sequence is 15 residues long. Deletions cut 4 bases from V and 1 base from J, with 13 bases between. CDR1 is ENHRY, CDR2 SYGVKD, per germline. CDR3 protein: CAISANQEGNYGYTF. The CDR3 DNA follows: TGTGCCATCAGTGCTAATCAGGAGGGTAACTATGGCTACACCTTC.

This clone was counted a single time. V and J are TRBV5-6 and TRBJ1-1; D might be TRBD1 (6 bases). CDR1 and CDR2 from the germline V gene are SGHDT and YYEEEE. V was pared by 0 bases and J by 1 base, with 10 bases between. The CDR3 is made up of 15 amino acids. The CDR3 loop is CASSLVRGKNTEAFF. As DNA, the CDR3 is TGTGCCAGCAGCTTGGTTAGGGGGAAGAACACTGAAGCTTTCTTT.

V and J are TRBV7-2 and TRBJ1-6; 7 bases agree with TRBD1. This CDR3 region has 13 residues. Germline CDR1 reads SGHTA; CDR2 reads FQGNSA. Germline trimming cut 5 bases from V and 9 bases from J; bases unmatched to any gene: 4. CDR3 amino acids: CASSTGQTSPLHF. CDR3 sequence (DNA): TGTGCCAGCAGCACGGGACAGACTTCACCCCTCCACTTT.

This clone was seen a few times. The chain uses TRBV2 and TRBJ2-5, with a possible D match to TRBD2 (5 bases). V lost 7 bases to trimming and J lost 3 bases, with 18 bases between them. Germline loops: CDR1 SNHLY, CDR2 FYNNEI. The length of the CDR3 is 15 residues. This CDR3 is CASTYSDSPKETQYF. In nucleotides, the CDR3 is TGTGCCAGCACCTACTCGGACTCGCCCAAAGAGACCCAGTACTTC. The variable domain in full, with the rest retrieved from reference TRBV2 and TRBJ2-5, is EPEVTQTPSHQVTQMGQEVILRCVPISNHLYFYWYRQILGQKVEFLVSFYNNEISEKSEIFDDQFSVERPDGSNFTLKIRSTKLEDSAMYFCASTYSDSPKETQYFGPGTRLLVL.

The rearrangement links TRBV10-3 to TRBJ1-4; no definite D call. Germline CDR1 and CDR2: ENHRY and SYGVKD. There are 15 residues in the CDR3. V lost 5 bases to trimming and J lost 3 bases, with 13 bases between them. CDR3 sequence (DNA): TGTGCCATCAGTAGGTCGGGCGGAGCTAATGAAAAACTGTTTTTT. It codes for CAISRSGGANEKLFF.